This T cell receptor (beta chain) was obtained from a study of T cell changes during pregnancy in multiple sclerosis. This CDR3 contains 14 residues. V shed 5 bases and J 5 bases; nucleotides not matched to a gene: 3. Germline CDR1 is MNHEY and CDR2 is SMNVEV (reference sequence). TCRdb's copy holds only in-frame clones and misses some; the assay was immunoSEQ multiplex PCR. Altogether more than 15,000 clones are present, around 87% being singletons, with the ten largest covering about 13%. The clonotype was recovered from a female donor in good health, enrolled as a control in a pregnancy study. The chain combines TRBV27 with TRBJ1-6; 7 nucleotides line up with TRBD1. The sample was CD8+ T cells from peripheral blood mononuclear cells, taken in the third trimester of pregnancy. CDR3 nucleotides: TGTGCCAGCAGTCCGGGACAGAATAATTCACCCCTCCACTTT. Translated, it gives CASSPGQNNSPLHF.